These 32 T cell receptor beta chains were all obtained from the same sample, sequenced in a study of beta chain features in type 1 diabetes. Investigators reverse transcribed all isolated RNA, so they sequenced expressed TCRB transcripts. The protocol was immunoSEQ multiplex PCR, while the TCRdb copy is restricted to in-frame clones and leaves out a portion. This table has more than 350,000 clones, more than 9.5% appearing once. The sample was naive CD4+ T cells from blood. The origin of the receptors is a woman aged 18-35 years in good health.

This clone has only a few counts. This chain links TRBV4-3 with TRBJ2-3, with D hard to call. Looked up from germline, CDR1 is LGHNA and CDR2 is YSLEER. Trimming pared 1 base from V and 0 bases from J, leaving 8 bases between. The CDR3 consists of 15 residues. The CDR3 bases are TGCGCCAGCAGCCAAGCTCCACCCAGCACAGATACGCAGTATTTT. Amino acids: CASSQAPPSTDTQYF.

This clone was found a few times. V gene TRBV5-1 combines with J gene TRBJ1-1; TRBD1 is a possible D gene (6 bases). The V end was cut by 2 bases, the J end by 3 bases, with 14 bases between. CDR1 is SGHRS, CDR2 YFSETQ, per germline. The CDR3 runs to 15 residues. The chain's CDR3 is CASSFGQPRDTEAFF. CDR3 in DNA: TGCGCCAGCAGCTTCGGACAGCCTAGGGACACTGAAGCTTTCTTT.

This chain connects TRBV11-3 to TRBJ2-1; the match to TRBD2 covers 12 bases. Germline V gene data show CDR1 as SGHNT and CDR2 as YENEEA. The CDR3 contains 13 residues. V shed 5 bases and J 12 bases; nucleotides not matched to a gene: 5. The CDR3 nucleotides read TGTGCCAGCAGCGTTGAACTAGCGGGAGGGCAGTTCTTC. This gives the protein CASSVELAGGQFF.

This clone occurred a few times. The CDR3 region has the DNA TGTGCCAGCAGGTATCAGGGTAATAGCAATCAGCCCCAGCATTTT. It translates to CASRYQGNSNQPQHF. The rearrangement joins TRBV6-6 to TRBJ1-5, with a tentative D call TRBD1 (5 bases). The germline gives CDR1 MNHNY, CDR2 SVGAGI (reference sequence). The V end lost 6 bases, the J end lost 0 bases, and 12 bases lay between the germline ends. The CDR3 runs 15 residues.

Only a few counts were recorded for this clone. V gene TRBV9 combines with J gene TRBJ2-7, with D unclear. Germline V gene sequence: CDR1 SGDLS, CDR2 YYNGEE. The CDR3 consists of 8 residues. V dropped 6 bases and J dropped 8 bases, with 3 bases sitting between them. The CDR3, as DNA: TGTGCCAGCATGAAGCAGTACGTC. Translation gives CASMKQYV.

This clone was counted only a few times. The J gene is TRBJ2-7, the V gene TRBV5-1, with 10 bases aligning to TRBD1. The germline V gene encodes CDR1 SGHRS and CDR2 YFSETQ. The V segment lost 0 bases and the J segment 0 bases; nucleotides outside the gene matches: 3. The CDR3 contains 16 residues. The CDR3 loop is CASSLGGQGGSYEQYF. CDR3 coding DNA: TGCGCCAGCAGCTTGGGTGGACAGGGGGGCTCCTACGAGCAGTACTTC.

The rearrangement links TRBV5-6 to TRBJ2-5, with D uncertain. The germline CDR1 and CDR2 sequences are SGHDT and YYEEEE. Trimming stripped 0 bases from V and 4 bases from J, with 10 bases between. The CDR3 runs 14 residues. The CDR3 region is CASSLVVIPETQYF. CDR3 bases: TGTGCCAGCAGCTTGGTGGTGATTCCAGAGACCCAGTACTTC.

This clone was recorded a few times. The chain couples TRBV7-2 to TRBJ2-1; 11 nucleotides match TRBD2. The ends lost 1 base at V and 8 bases at J; junction bases unmatched: 7. This CDR3 has 16 amino acids. The V gene's germline CDR1 is SGHTA and CDR2 FQGNSA. The CDR3 is CASSLVSSGGLDEQFF. DNA of the CDR3: TGTGCCAGCAGCTTAGTATCTAGCGGGGGGCTAGATGAGCAGTTCTTC.

V is TRBV14 and J is TRBJ2-7, with D possibly matching TRBD1 (5 bases). Trimming cost V 3 bases and J 4 bases, with 10 bases left between them. Germline lookup yields CDR1 SGHDN and CDR2 FVKESK. The CDR3 consists of 13 residues. The CDR3 sequence is CASSQNRLYEQYF. CDR3 DNA sequence: TGTGCCAGCAGCCAGAACAGGTTATACGAGCAGTACTTC.

The chain uses TRBV2 and TRBJ1-1; D uncertain. CDR1 and CDR2 from the germline V gene are SNHLY and FYNNEI. V shed 4 bases and J shed 7 bases, with 10 bases lying between them. This CDR3 spans 12 amino acids. The CDR3 loop is CASSAQAVEAFF. CDR3 in DNA: TGTGCCAGCAGTGCCCAGGCCGTTGAAGCTTTCTTT.

The genes are TRBV11-1 and TRBJ2-2; maybe TRBD1 (6 bases). CDR1 is SGHAT and CDR2 is FQDESV in the germline V gene (reference sequence). The CDR3 is made up of 14 amino acids. Trimming removed 4 bases at V and 7 bases at J, with 13 bases between. In nucleotides, the CDR3 is TGTGCCAGCAGCTACAGGGTCGGTGTCGGGGAGCTGTTTTTT. This encodes CASSYRVGVGELFF. The full variable domain, rest sourced from reference TRBV11-1 and TRBJ2-2, is EAEVAQSPRYKITEKSQAVAFWCDPISGHATLYWYRQILGQGPELLVQFQDESVVDDSQLPKDRFSAERLKGVDSTLKIQPAELGDSAMYLCASSYRVGVGELFFGEGSRLTVL.

This clone showed up just a few times. The chain is built from TRBV10-3 and TRBJ2-3; TRBD1 is a possible D gene (5 bases). CDR3 length: 14 residues. With 3 bases removed from V and 6 bases from J, the gap between germline ends came to 13 bases. CDR1 and CDR2 (germline): ENHRY, SYGVKD. CDR3 in DNA: TGTGCCATCAGTGAATCGCTGAGACAGGATACGCAGTATTTT. It encodes CAISESLRQDTQYF.

This clone was seen a few times. The chain combines TRBV7-9 with TRBJ2-5; 8 bases map to TRBD2. CDR1 is SEHNR and CDR2 is FQNEAQ in the germline V gene (reference sequence). The CDR3 covers 14 residues. J gave up 3 bases and V 5 bases, and 5 bases lay outside the gene matches. The CDR3 coding sequence is TGTGCCAGCAGCGGAAGACTAGCGAAAGAGACCCAGTACTTC. It translates to CASSGRLAKETQYF.

The V and J genes are TRBV15 and TRBJ1-5; D call uncertain. CDR1 and CDR2 from the germline V gene are LNHNV and YYDKDF (reference sequence). CDR3 length: 15 residues. Trimming removed 1 base from V and 4 bases from J, with 11 bases in between. As DNA, the CDR3 is TGTGCCACCAGCAGAGGACCGTGGGGAAATCAGCCCCAGCATTTT. As protein: CATSRGPWGNQPQHF.

The chain is built from TRBV7-9 and TRBJ2-1, with a possible D match to TRBD1 (5 bases). Germline CDR1 and CDR2: SEHNR and FQNEAQ (reference sequence). Trimming took 0 bases from V and 1 from J, leaving 10 bases between them. The CDR3 has 16 amino acids. In nucleotides, the CDR3 is TGTGCCAGCAGCTTAGCGTGGGGCATGTCCTACAATGAGCAGTTCTTC. Protein: CASSLAWGMSYNEQFF. The complete variable domain, with remaining parts taken from reference TRBV7-9 and TRBJ2-1, reads DTGVSQNPRHKITKRGQNVTFRCDPISEHNRLYWYRQTLGQGPEFLTYFQNEAQLEKSRLLSDRFSAERPKGSFSTLEIQRTEQGDSAMYLCASSLAWGMSYNEQFFGPGTRLTVL.

The chain combines TRBV4-3 with TRBJ2-7, with 15 bases lining up with TRBD2. J lost 2 bases, V lost 4 bases, and 9 bases had no gene match. Per germline, CDR1 LGHNA and CDR2 YSLEER. The CDR3 spans 18 residues. This CDR3 is CASSRGTSGRRWAYEQYF. CDR3 DNA: TGCGCCAGCAGCCGTGGGACTAGCGGGAGGCGCTGGGCCTACGAGCAGTACTTC.

This chain uses TRBV6-6 with TRBJ2-5; 7 bases match TRBD2. Germline V gene lookup returns CDR1 MNHNY and CDR2 SVGAGI (reference sequence). V was pared by 7 bases and J by 3 bases, with 8 bases of the junction left unmatched. CDR3 length equals 14 residues. The CDR3 DNA sequence: TGTGCCAGCACCGCTAGAACTAGCGAAGAGACCCAGTACTTC. The encoded protein is CASTARTSEETQYF.

The table lists this clone with a few counts. V and J are TRBV30 and TRBJ1-2; TRBD1 might be the D (6 bases). The CDR3 is 15 amino acids. Trimming took off 5 bases at V and 6 bases at J, with 22 bases between the two ends. From germline, CDR1 is GTSNPN and CDR2 SVGIG (reference sequence). The CDR3 coding sequence is TGTGCCTGGGACAGGACCGGGTTGGGAGGAAATGGCTACACCTTC. Translating gives CAWDRTGLGGNGYTF.

This clone was detected only a few times. V gene TRBV29-1 combines with J gene TRBJ1-1, with a tentative D call TRBD1 (5 bases). The CDR3 loop spans 13 amino acids. Germline V lookup: CDR1 SQVTM, CDR2 ANQGSEA. V was trimmed by 6 bases and J by 11 bases, leaving 22 bases between them. CDR3 region: CSVLDRGAEHAFF. CDR3 DNA: TGCAGCGTCTTAGACAGAGGAGCGGAACATGCTTTCTTT.

The chain links TRBV7-8 to TRBJ2-3; 9 nucleotides align to TRBD2. Germline V gene data show CDR1 as SGHVS and CDR2 as FQNEAQ. This CDR3 comprises 16 residues. V lost 8 bases to trimming and J lost 0 bases; unmatched junction nucleotides: 9. CDR3 residues: CASHGGAGGSTDTQYF. The CDR3 DNA sequence: TGTGCCAGCCACGGCGGAGCGGGAGGAAGCACAGATACGCAGTATTTT.

This clone was seen more than once but under ten times. Other nucleotide sequences from this sample produce the same CDR3. The rearrangement uses TRBV29-1 and TRBJ1-2; D call uncertain. V was cut by 5 bases and J by 2 bases, with 12 bases left in between. This CDR3 spans 13 amino acids. Looked up from germline, CDR1 is SQVTM and CDR2 is ANQGSEA. CDR3 DNA: TGCAGCGTTCGGGGAGTTCTCAACTATGGCTACACCTTC. The encoded protein is CSVRGVLNYGYTF. Based on the CDR3 plus reference TRBV29-1 and TRBJ1-2, the full variable domain is SAVISQKPSRDICQRGTSLTIQCQVDSQVTMMFWYRQQPGQSLTLIATANQGSEATYESGFVIDKFPISRPNLTFSTLTVSNMSPEDSSIYLCSVRGVLNYGYTFGSGTRLTVV.

The chain links TRBV11-3 to TRBJ2-5; D remains unclear. V lost 9 bases to trimming and J lost 4 bases, with 15 bases between them. The CDR3 has 13 amino acids. Germline V gene data show CDR1 as SGHNT and CDR2 as YENEEA. Written as DNA, the CDR3 is TGTGCCAGGAGGAAAAGTGACCCAGAGACCCAGTACTTC. Its translation: CARRKSDPETQYF.

The chain uses TRBV25-1 and TRBJ2-1, with 9 bases lining up with TRBD1. After removal of 3 bases from V and 7 bases from J, the junction contained 4 bases not matched to a gene. CDR1 and CDR2 (germline): MGHDK, SYGVNS. This CDR3 region has 14 residues. In DNA form, the CDR3 reads TGTGCCAGCAGTGACCAACAGGGGGCGAATGAGCAGTTCTTC. This sequence encodes CASSDQQGANEQFF.

This clone appeared a few times. The rearrangement uses TRBV2 and TRBJ1-2; TRBD1 aligns across 8 bases. Germline lookup yields CDR1 SNHLY and CDR2 FYNNEI. CDR3 length equals 15 residues. V lost 7 bases and J lost 5; bases outside the gene matches: 12. The CDR3 coding sequence is TGTGCCAGCAATTCGCGGCAGCAGGGGGCGTATGGCTACACCTTC. Translation gives CASNSRQQGAYGYTF.

This clone was counted between two and nine times. The gene calls are TRBV2 and TRBJ2-7; maybe TRBD2 (6 bases). Per germline, CDR1 SNHLY and CDR2 FYNNEI. CDR3 size: 15 residues. V dropped 7 bases and J dropped 5 bases, with 21 bases sitting between them. The CDR3 nucleotides are TGTGCCAGCAAGTCCCAAGGGAGGAGACTCGACGAGCAGTACTTC. This gives the protein CASKSQGRRLDEQYF.

V and J are TRBV7-2 and TRBJ2-7; no firm D call. Between the trimmed V and J ends, which lost 5 bases and 5 bases, there was a span of 19 bases. CDR3 length: 15 amino acids. Germline-derived CDR1 and CDR2 are SGHTA and FQGNSA. The CDR3 bases are TGTGCCAGCAGCCCCTATAGCCCCCTCGCGGACGAGCAGTACTTC. It yields the protein CASSPYSPLADEQYF.

In its sample, this clone was seen a few times. The gene calls are TRBV4-2 and TRBJ2-1; D is perhaps TRBD2 (6 bases). CDR1 and CDR2 from the germline V gene are LGHNA and YNFKEQ. Deletions cut 4 bases from V and 7 bases from J, with 20 bases between. This CDR3 has 16 amino acids. This CDR3 is CASSRSPGDSRNEQFF. Here the CDR3 DNA reads TGTGCCAGCAGCCGATCTCCGGGGGACTCACGGAATGAGCAGTTCTTC.

Only a few counts were recorded for this clone. This chain connects TRBV7-8 to TRBJ2-7; D call uncertain. The V gene's germline CDR1 is SGHVS and CDR2 FQNEAQ. V was pared by 1 base and J by 1 base, with 8 bases between. The CDR3 sequence is 14 residues long. The CDR3 sequence: CASSLGLWSYEQYV. CDR3 bases: TGTGCCAGCAGCTTAGGGCTTTGGTCCTACGAGCAGTACGTC.

The rearrangement uses TRBV29-1 and TRBJ1-2, with D maybe TRBD1 (6 bases). The CDR3 covers 14 residues. V lost 2 bases and J lost 0, with 10 bases in between. The germline V gene has CDR1 SQVTM and CDR2 ANQGSEA. The DNA of the CDR3 is TGCAGCGTTGAAAAAGGGGGGTCTAACTATGGCTACACCTTC. This codes for CSVEKGGSNYGYTF.

The chain is built from TRBV6-9 and TRBJ2-1; TRBD2 matches at 10 bases. CDR1 is MNHGY, CDR2 SVAAGI, per germline. The CDR3 is made up of 20 amino acids. V lost 5 bases and J lost 0; bases outside the gene matches: 16. The CDR3 bases are TGTGCCAGCAGTCTCTGTAGCGGGAGGTTCCCCTATAGCTCCTACAATGAGCAGTTCTTC. Its translation is CASSLCSGRFPYSSYNEQFF.

The V call is TRBV4-3, the J call TRBJ1-2, with D unclear. The CDR3 has 17 amino acids. The germline V gene encodes CDR1 LGHNA and CDR2 YSLEER. V was clipped by 1 base and J by 4 bases, with 19 bases between them. CDR3 loop: CASSQVPRVGFGYGYTF. In nucleotides, the CDR3 is TGCGCCAGCAGCCAAGTCCCAAGGGTAGGGTTCGGCTATGGCTACACCTTC.

The chain couples TRBV14 to TRBJ2-1; TRBD1 might be the D (6 bases). The germline gives CDR1 SGHDN, CDR2 FVKESK. Trimming took off 1 base at V and 2 bases at J, with 6 bases between the two ends. The length of the CDR3 is 14 residues. CDR3 in DNA: TGTGCCAGCAGCCAAGGGGGGCCCTACAATGAGCAGTTCTTC. Protein sequence: CASSQGGPYNEQFF.